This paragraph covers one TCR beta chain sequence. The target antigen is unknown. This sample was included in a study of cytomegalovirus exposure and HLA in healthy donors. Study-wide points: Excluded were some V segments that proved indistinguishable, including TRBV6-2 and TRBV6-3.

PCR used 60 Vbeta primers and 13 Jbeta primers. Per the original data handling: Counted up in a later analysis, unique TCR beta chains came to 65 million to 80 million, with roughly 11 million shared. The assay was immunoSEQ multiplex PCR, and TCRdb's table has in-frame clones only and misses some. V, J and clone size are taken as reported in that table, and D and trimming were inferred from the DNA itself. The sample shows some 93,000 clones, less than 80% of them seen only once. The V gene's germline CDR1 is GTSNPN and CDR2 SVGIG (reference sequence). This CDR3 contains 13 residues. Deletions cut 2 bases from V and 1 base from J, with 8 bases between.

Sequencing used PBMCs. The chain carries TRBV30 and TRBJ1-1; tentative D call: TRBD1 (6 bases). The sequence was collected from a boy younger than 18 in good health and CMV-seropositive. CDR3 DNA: TGTGCCTGGAGTCAGGGGTCGAACACTGAAGCTTTCTTT. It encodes CAWSQGSNTEAFF.